The clone carrying this T cell receptor beta chain was seen only a few times. Produced via immunoSEQ multiplex PCR; TCRdb's table is partial and in-frame only. The sample contains about 170,000 clones, about 87% of which appear only once. The data are from a study of blood T cell repertoires in COVID-19. Germline V gene data show CDR1 as MDHEN and CDR2 as SYDVKM. The CDR3 spans 14 residues. The V segment lost 2 bases and the J segment 5 bases; nucleotides outside the gene matches: 2. The chain is built from TRBV28 and TRBJ1-5, with TRBD1 matching 8 bases. The sequence was obtained from a woman aged 80 or older with COVID-19, enrolled during active disease. Specimen: peripheral blood. CDR3 region: CASSLGTGYQPQHF. The DNA for the CDR3 is TGTGCCAGCAGTTTAGGGACAGGTTATCAGCCCCAGCATTTT.